The clone carrying this TCR beta chain occurred a few times. Its antigen is undetermined. The entry originates in a study of identical twins. Study observations and caveats: Insertions were reduced in abundant cord blood beta clonotypes but not in memory repertoires.

TCRdb called the 5' RACE reads again in MiXCR, with one record for every CDR3 protein. The repertoire holds some 790,000 distinct CDR3 sequences, with about 18% as singletons. Germline loops: CDR1 SGHTA, CDR2 FQGNSA. There are 18 residues in the CDR3. Trimming took off 6 bases at V and 3 bases at J, with 26 bases between the two ends. Every donor was a healthy Caucasian. The data also belong to a second study, concerning T cells expressing NK-cell markers. From that second work: Seropositivity for HCMV was found in seven of the eight sequenced donors, with one seronegative. Whether expanded NKG2C+ T cell clones were HCMV specific stayed uncertain.

Sequencing was carried out using PBMCs. The TCR was taken from a woman between 18 and 29 years old in good health. The chain is built from TRBV7-2 and TRBJ2-5; perhaps TRBD1 as D (7 bases). The chain's CDR3 is CASRRSLGVPRGEETQYF. DNA of the CDR3: TGTGCCAGCAGACGTAGCCTCGGAGTCCCCAGGGGGGAAGAGACCCAGTACTTC. The whole variable domain, filled in from reference TRBV7-2 and TRBJ2-5, reads GAGVSQSPSNKVTEKGKDVELRCDPISGHTALYWYRQSLGQGLEFLIYFQGNSAPDKSGLPSDRFSAERTGGSVSTLTIQRTQQEDSAVYLCASRRSLGVPRGEETQYFGPGTRLLVL.